This T cell receptor (beta chain) was observed in a study of T-cell reconstitution after alpha-beta-depleted transplantation in children. Unique molecular identifiers were used to barcode this TCRbeta library. One entry per CDR3 protein results from TCRdb running MiXCR on the PCR reads. The table lists under 150,000 distinct CDR3 sequences, about 9.6% of them singletons. The sample holds a few counts of this clonotype. Germline loops: CDR1 SGHNT, CDR2 YENEEA. The junction had 10 bases not matched to a gene; V was cut back by 5 bases and J by 6 bases. The CDR3 length is 15 residues. V is TRBV11-3 and J is TRBJ2-1; 7 positions match TRBD2. This receptor was identified in a girl in the first two years of life who had a stem cell transplant for combined immunodeficiency, so the T cells may come from the graft donor. The sequences come from PBMCs, mostly from graft donor cells, collected 180 days after TCRalphabeta/CD19-depleted stem cell transplant. The CDR3 coding sequence is TGTGCCAGCAGCCCAAGAAAGGGACTACTCAATGAGCAGTTCTTC. This sequence encodes CASSPRKGLLNEQFF.